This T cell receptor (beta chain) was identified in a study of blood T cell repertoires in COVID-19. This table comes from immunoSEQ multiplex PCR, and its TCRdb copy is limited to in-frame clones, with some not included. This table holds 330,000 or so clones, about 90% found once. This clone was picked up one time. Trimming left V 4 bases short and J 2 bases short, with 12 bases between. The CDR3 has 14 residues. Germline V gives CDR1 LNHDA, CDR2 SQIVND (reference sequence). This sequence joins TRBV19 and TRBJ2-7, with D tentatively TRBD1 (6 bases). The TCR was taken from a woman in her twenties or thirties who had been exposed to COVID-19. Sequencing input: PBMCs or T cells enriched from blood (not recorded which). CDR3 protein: CASSTRDNAYEQYF. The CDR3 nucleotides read TGTGCCAGTAGTACAAGGGACAACGCCTACGAGCAGTACTTC.